This T cell receptor beta chain was found in a study of blood T cell repertoires in COVID-19. As for the study in general: Sources were T cells, B-cell-depleted T cells, or PBMCs; the material itself was cDNA or gDNA.

The data were produced by immunoSEQ multiplex PCR, yet TCRdb's version contains in-frame clones alone and is incomplete. The table shows more than 85,000 clones, with 65% to 90% occurring only once. The cohort comprised adults aged roughly 18 to 95 years residing in some 24 US areas. Categorization into cohorts depended on clinical history that participants reported. Donors in Cohort 3 counted as recovered after two negative PCRs, clearance, or symptom resolution. Germline CDR1 reads SGDLS; CDR2 reads YYNGEE. J lost 3 bases, V lost 4 bases, and 8 bases had no gene match. The CDR3 is 15 residues long. The chain couples TRBV9 to TRBJ2-3, with 7 bases fitting TRBD1. Sample: PBMCs or T cells enriched from blood (not recorded which). This clonotype originated in a woman between 45 and 65 years old who had recovered from COVID-19. This CDR3 reads CASSFRQGVTDTQYF. The CDR3 DNA follows: TGTGCCAGCAGCTTCCGACAGGGAGTGACAGATACGCAGTATTTT.